This T cell receptor beta chain came from a study of long-term antiretroviral therapy in people with HIV. The germline gives CDR1 SGHKS, CDR2 YYEKEE (reference sequence). Trimming stripped 0 bases from V and 4 bases from J, with 19 bases between. This CDR3 region has 17 residues. Regarding this clone: Its target is unknown.

Broader study findings: The repertoire was dominated at all time points by clones expanded before ART.

Version v3.0 of the immunoSEQ assay ran at survey level. In sequencing, 40,000-50,000 T-cell genomes per sample were targeted. TCRdb's table, derived via immunoSEQ multiplex PCR, lists solely in-frame clones and lacks some. The top ten clones hold just over 1.4% of a sample with more than 15,000 clones, approximately 95% of them seen once. The receptor comes from a young man with HIV. The sample in question was unsorted PBMCs, obtained around 10 years after starting antiretroviral therapy. The chain has TRBV5-5 and TRBJ1-2; no firm D call. CDR3 protein: CASSLEIGSRGGYGYTF. DNA for the CDR3: TGTGCCAGCAGCTTGGAGATAGGTTCGCGGGGTGGCTATGGCTACACCTTC.